The 5 T cell receptor beta chains below all came from one sample that was sequenced in a study of spatial heterogeneity in lung cancer. TCRdb recomputed calls from the 5' RACE reads with MiXCR, one row per CDR3 protein. The sample lists a few thousand distinct CDR3 sequences; 5.5% to 7.5% were seen once. Study observations and caveats: Counts of expanded intratumoral alpha and beta TCRs tracked tumor mutation counts.

Their antigens are not known. Time point described: sample taken at primary tumor resection. The material was lung tumor tissue, obtained at surgery. The receptors were gathered from a male donor with early-stage non-small cell lung cancer.

Judged by abundance, this clonotype is medium-sized. V and J are TRBV2 and TRBJ1-2, with 9 bases identical to TRBD1. Germline V gene sequence: CDR1 SNHLY, CDR2 FYNNEI. The CDR3 covers 19 residues. J gave up 3 bases and V 4 bases, and 18 bases lay outside the gene matches. CDR3 DNA sequence: TGTGCCAGCAGTGCCTTAATAACCCTTAAAGGACAGGGGCACTATGGCTACACCTTC. The encoded protein is CASSALITLKGQGHYGYTF.

By share of the sample, this clonotype is large. The conserved final phenylalanine or tryptophan is absent from the CDR3, which likely points to a read error. The limits of the CDR3 on the DNA are not certain, so only TCRdb's listed CDR3 is given. The V call is TRBV30, the J call TRBJ1-4; the table's D call, TRBD1, has no DNA check behind it. The CDR3 comprises 10 residues, both ends counted. In germline, CDR1 is GTSNPN, CDR2 SVGIG (reference sequence). The CDR3 region is CAWSATGGPV.

This clonotype is deemed medium-sized. The chain uses TRBV28 and TRBJ1-6, with a weak D call TRBD1 (5 bases). The CDR3 sequence is 14 residues long. Trimming removed 10 bases at V and 9 bases at J, with 19 bases between. The germline V gene has CDR1 MDHEN and CDR2 SYDVKM. CDR3 in amino acids: CAIEAQGVASPLHF. Written as DNA, the CDR3 is TGTGCCATCGAGGCCCAAGGGGTAGCTTCACCCCTCCACTTT.

The genes are TRBV20-1 and TRBJ2-3; 13 nucleotides line up with TRBD2. V gave up 2 bases and J gave up 3 bases; unmatched junction bases: 5. From germline, CDR1 is DFQATT and CDR2 SNEGSKA (reference sequence). This CDR3 has 16 amino acids. The CDR3 sequence: CSARWTSGSLTDTQYF. In nucleotides, the CDR3 is TGCAGTGCTAGATGGACTAGCGGGAGTTTGACAGATACGCAGTATTTT.

This clonotype was counted between two and nine times. This chain connects TRBV5-5 to TRBJ2-3; D is unclear. Between the trimmed V and J ends, which lost 1 base and 3 bases, there was a span of 6 bases. The CDR3 length is 13 residues. Germline V lookup: CDR1 SGHKS, CDR2 YYEKEE (reference sequence). CDR3 coding DNA: TGTGCCAGCAGCTTGTACAGAACAGATACGCAGTATTTT. The encoded protein is CASSLYRTDTQYF.